Each of the 24 T cell receptor beta chains below was sequenced from the same sample in a study of T-cell reconstitution after alpha-beta-depleted transplantation in children (dated by TCRdb to the mid-2010s). The intended sense of this specimen's treatment or condition label: allogeneic hematopoietic cell transplantation with graft depleted of TCRalphabeta T cells and CD19 B cells. The library came from PCR. TCRdb names Illumina HiSeq 2500 as the instrument used. TCR library preparation used molecular barcoding, with unique molecular identifiers applied to normalize quantification of the TCRbeta repertoire. TCRdb reran the public reads through fastp at Q25 and MiXCR, keeping productive beta chains. Rows are combined by CDR3 protein, so each entry shows the most common genes and DNA. This sample gives some 350,000 distinct CDR3 sequences in total; roughly 15% of them show up just once. The leading ten clones occupy around 41% of the sample.

The source was PBMCs, mostly from graft donor cells, collected 360 days after TCRalphabeta/CD19-depleted stem cell transplant. The origin of the receptors is a male patient under 10 years old who had a stem cell transplant for acute lymphoblastic leukemia, so the T cells may come from the graft donor.

The chain is built from TRBV9 and TRBJ1-5, with a tentative D call TRBD1 (6 bases). Trimming removed 3 bases at V and 4 bases at J, with 14 bases between. CDR1 and CDR2 (germline): SGDLS, YYNGEE. The CDR3 is made up of 15 amino acids. As DNA, the CDR3 is TGTGCCAGCAGCGACATGGACAGCATAAATCAGCCCCAGCATTTT. It codes for CASSDMDSINQPQHF.

This clonotype was recorded a few times. V and J are TRBV4-2 and TRBJ1-3; D is unclear. The germline V and J ends were trimmed by 1 base and 0 bases, with 7 bases remaining between them. The CDR3 is 15 residues long. The V gene's germline CDR1 is LGHNA and CDR2 YNFKEQ. CDR3 sequence reads: CASSQAESSGNTIYF. CDR3 coding DNA: TGTGCCAGCAGCCAAGCAGAGAGCTCTGGAAACACCATATATTTT.

V and J are TRBV28 and TRBJ2-1, with 8 bases lining up with TRBD2. Germline V gene lookup returns CDR1 MDHEN and CDR2 SYDVKM. With 8 bases clipped from V and 10 bases from J, the junction kept 16 bases outside the gene matches. The CDR3 sequence is 15 residues long. The CDR3 nucleotides are TGTGCCAGCCATCGACCGGGACTAGGAAAACAGGAGCAGTTCTTC. Protein product: CASHRPGLGKQEQFF.

V is TRBV29-1 and J is TRBJ1-2; maybe TRBD1 (5 bases). The V end lost 1 base, the J end lost 4 bases, and 10 bases lay between the germline ends. The V gene's germline CDR1 is SQVTM and CDR2 ANQGSEA. The CDR3 runs to 13 residues. CDR3 DNA: TGCAGCGTTGAAGCGGGGCCCGTCTATGGCTACACCTTC. This gives the protein CSVEAGPVYGYTF.

The J gene is TRBJ2-7, the V gene TRBV20-1; 7 nucleotides agree with TRBD2. This CDR3 region has 12 residues. The V gene's germline CDR1 is DFQATT and CDR2 SNEGSKA (reference sequence). Trimming at V came to 5 bases and at J to 5 bases, leaving 6 bases not matched to a gene. The DNA of the CDR3 is TGCAGTGCTTCGCGGGAGTGGGACGAGCAGTACTTC. Its translation: CSASREWDEQYF.

The V and J genes are TRBV6-1 and TRBJ2-7, with D tentatively TRBD1 (6 bases). V was pared by 10 bases and J by 6 bases, with 25 bases between. Germline CDR1 and CDR2: MNHNS and SASEGT. This CDR3 contains 15 residues. CDR3 nucleotide sequence: TGTGCCATCCTTTTATACAGGGCTCGGGTCGTCGAGCAGTACTTC. As protein: CAILLYRARVVEQYF.

The chain uses TRBV4-3 and TRBJ2-2, with D possibly matching TRBD2 (6 bases). CDR3 length: 19 amino acids. The germline gives CDR1 LGHNA, CDR2 YSLEER. Trimming pared 0 bases from V and 6 bases from J, leaving 23 bases between. This CDR3 is CASSQELSFGGRRAGELFF. The CDR3 DNA reads TGCGCCAGCAGCCAAGAGTTATCTTTTGGAGGGAGGCGTGCCGGGGAGCTGTTTTTT.

This clonotype has ten or more counts. The V call is TRBV27, the J call TRBJ2-5, with 11 bases lining up with TRBD2. V shed 6 bases, J shed 2 bases, and the junction held 8 bases outside the gene matches. The length of the CDR3 is 16 residues. Germline loops: CDR1 MNHEY, CDR2 SMNVEV (reference sequence). CDR3 nucleotides: TGTGCCAGCAGCCAACTAGCGGGAGTCGGTCAAGAGACCCAGTACTTC. It translates to CASSQLAGVGQETQYF.

This clonotype was found a few times. The V gene is TRBV7-2, the J gene TRBJ2-7, with 7 bases that match TRBD2. Germline CDR1 reads SGHTA; CDR2 reads FQGNSA. V lost 1 base to trimming and J lost 3 bases; unmatched junction nucleotides: 6. The CDR3 has 15 amino acids. CDR3 nucleotides: TGTGCCAGCAGCTTAGAAGGGACTACCCTCTACGAGCAGTACTTC. Translation: CASSLEGTTLYEQYF.

This clonotype turned up a few times. This chain joins TRBV20-1 and TRBJ2-6; no clear D gene. The CDR3 loop spans 13 amino acids. V was cut by 2 bases and J by 5 bases, with 7 bases left in between. Germline lookup yields CDR1 DFQATT and CDR2 SNEGSKA (reference sequence). CDR3 nucleotides: TGCAGTGCTAGATACGACAGGGCCAACGTCCTGACTTTC. Translated, it gives CSARYDRANVLTF.

The chain employs TRBV28 and TRBJ2-3, with no clear D. There are 15 residues in the CDR3. Germline V gene data show CDR1 as MDHEN and CDR2 as SYDVKM. The V end was cut by 5 bases, the J end by 4 bases, with 16 bases between. CDR3 sequence (DNA): TGTGCCAGCAGTCTCCTCCAGAGTGGGGCAGATACGCAGTATTTT. It translates to CASSLLQSGADTQYF.

This clonotype came up many times. The chain couples TRBV4-3 to TRBJ2-1; possibly TRBD2 for D (6 bases). V was clipped by 1 base and J by 4 bases, with 8 bases between them. From germline, CDR1 is LGHNA and CDR2 YSLEER. The CDR3 length is 14 residues. CDR3 nucleotide sequence: TGCGCCAGCAGCCAAGGGGGGGTTTACAATGAGCAGTTCTTC. It yields the protein CASSQGGVYNEQFF.

This clonotype was picked up many times. The DNA for the CDR3 is TGTGCCATCAGTCCCGGGACTAGCGGGAGGATGTCCTACAATGAGCAGTTCTTC. Translation gives CAISPGTSGRMSYNEQFF. This rearrangement joins TRBV10-3 to TRBJ2-1; 15 bases map to TRBD2. The CDR3 length is 18 residues. Germline trimming cut 5 bases from V and 1 base from J; bases unmatched to any gene: 6. CDR1 ENHRY and CDR2 SYGVKD come from the germline V gene.

The chain is built from TRBV15 and TRBJ2-6; 7 nucleotides agree with TRBD1. CDR1 and CDR2 (germline): LNHNV, YYDKDF (reference sequence). V lost 7 bases to trimming and J lost 0 bases; unmatched junction nucleotides: 6. The CDR3 is made up of 16 amino acids. The CDR3 coding sequence is TGTGCCACCACCCGCGACAGGGTCTCTGGGGCCAACGTCCTGACTTTC. Translation: CATTRDRVSGANVLTF.

This clonotype showed up many times. The CDR3 spells CAITGNYEQYF. The CDR3 DNA reads as TGTGCCATCACAGGGAACTACGAGCAGTACTTC. V is TRBV28 and J is TRBJ2-7, with a tentative D call TRBD1 (6 bases). The CDR3 totals 11 residues. The ends were cut back, 10 bases at V and 3 bases at J, with 10 bases in the middle. Germline V gives CDR1 MDHEN, CDR2 SYDVKM.

The chain combines TRBV20-1 with TRBJ2-5; 7 nucleotides align to TRBD2. CDR3 length equals 13 residues. Losses at the gene ends were 6 bases for V and 3 bases for J; bases not matched to a gene: 7. Germline lookup yields CDR1 DFQATT and CDR2 SNEGSKA (reference sequence). CDR3 DNA sequence: TGCAGTGCCCTCGGACTAGTCGAAGAGACCCAGTACTTC. Translation gives CSALGLVEETQYF.

This chain uses TRBV12-3 or TRBV12-4 with TRBJ2-3, with 12 bases fitting TRBD2. Germline trimming cut 5 bases from V and 5 bases from J; bases unmatched to any gene: 8. The CDR3 sequence is 16 residues long. The CDR3 sequence is CASSNGLAGIGDTQYF. The CDR3 DNA sequence: TGTGCCAGCAGTAACGGACTAGCGGGAATAGGAGATACGCAGTATTTT.

There are a few counts of this clonotype. The chain links TRBV2 to TRBJ1-1, with TRBD1 identical over 12 bases. This CDR3 is built from 16 residues. The junction had 5 bases not matched to a gene; V was cut back by 4 bases and J by 2 bases. Germline V gene data show CDR1 as SNHLY and CDR2 as FYNNEI. The CDR3 is CASSVGTGGVNTEAFF. CDR3 sequence (DNA): TGTGCCAGCAGTGTGGGGACAGGGGGCGTAAACACTGAAGCTTTCTTT.

This chain uses TRBV15 with TRBJ2-5, with TRBD2 as a possible D gene (5 bases). Trimming cost V 0 bases and J 4 bases, with 15 bases left between them. This CDR3 is built from 16 residues. The V gene's germline CDR1 is LNHNV and CDR2 YYDKDF (reference sequence). The CDR3: CATSRDPLLSGETQYF. CDR3 coding DNA: TGTGCCACCAGCAGAGACCCGCTATTAAGCGGAGAGACCCAGTACTTC.

The J gene is TRBJ2-5, the V gene TRBV5-6; 7 bases are a match to TRBD1. V shed 2 bases and J 3 bases; nucleotides not matched to a gene: 4. The germline gives CDR1 SGHDT, CDR2 YYEEEE. This CDR3 is 14 amino acids long. The CDR3 is CASSFLGTEETQYF. The CDR3 region has the DNA TGTGCCAGCAGCTTTCTCGGGACAGAAGAGACCCAGTACTTC.

This clonotype has just a few counts. This chain uses TRBV6-1 with TRBJ2-7, with D perhaps matching TRBD2 (5 bases). The CDR3 has 13 amino acids. The ends were cut back, 6 bases at V and 7 bases at J, with 16 bases in the middle. The germline V gene has CDR1 MNHNS and CDR2 SASEGT. The CDR3 DNA is TGTGCCAGCAGAAACACTAGAGGTTGGGAGCAGTACTTC. This gives the protein CASRNTRGWEQYF.

The chain has TRBV20-1 and TRBJ2-1; D is uncertain. The CDR3 spans 16 residues. Looked up from germline, CDR1 is DFQATT and CDR2 is SNEGSKA (reference sequence). V was pared by 6 bases and J by 3 bases, with 21 bases between. CDR3 DNA: TGCAGTGCCCTCCCGAGGTCCCAAGGAAGCTACAATGAGCAGTTCTTC. It is translated as CSALPRSQGSYNEQFF.

Concerning this clonotype: It may be a read error: a sequence one base away is much more abundant. The chain combines TRBV5-1 with TRBJ2-7, with 7 positions matching TRBD2. The CDR3 contains 13 residues. Germline CDR1 is SGHRS and CDR2 is YFSETQ. Trimming took 1 base from V and 4 from J; bases not matched to a gene: 2. Here the CDR3 reads CASSLNSGYEQYF. The CDR3 bases are TGCGCCAGCAGCTTGAATAGCGGGTACGAGCAGTACTTC.

Many counts were recorded for this clonotype. The chain employs TRBV7-9 and TRBJ2-4; 8 nucleotides align to TRBD2. V lost 2 bases to trimming and J lost 2 bases; unmatched junction nucleotides: 14. The CDR3 is 19 amino acids. CDR1 is SEHNR, CDR2 FQNEAQ, per germline (reference sequence). The CDR3 sequence: CASSLWPQDSGTTKNIQYF. CDR3 DNA sequence: TGTGCCAGCAGCTTATGGCCGCAGGATAGCGGGACCACCAAAAACATTCAGTACTTC. The full variable domain, in which reference TRBV7-9 and TRBJ2-4 provide the parts outside the CDR3, is DTGVSQNPRHKITKRGQNVTFRCDPISEHNRLYWYRQTLGQGPEFLTYFQNEAQLEKSRLLSDRFSAERPKGSFSTLEIQRTEQGDSAMYLCASSLWPQDSGTTKNIQYFGAGTRLSVL.